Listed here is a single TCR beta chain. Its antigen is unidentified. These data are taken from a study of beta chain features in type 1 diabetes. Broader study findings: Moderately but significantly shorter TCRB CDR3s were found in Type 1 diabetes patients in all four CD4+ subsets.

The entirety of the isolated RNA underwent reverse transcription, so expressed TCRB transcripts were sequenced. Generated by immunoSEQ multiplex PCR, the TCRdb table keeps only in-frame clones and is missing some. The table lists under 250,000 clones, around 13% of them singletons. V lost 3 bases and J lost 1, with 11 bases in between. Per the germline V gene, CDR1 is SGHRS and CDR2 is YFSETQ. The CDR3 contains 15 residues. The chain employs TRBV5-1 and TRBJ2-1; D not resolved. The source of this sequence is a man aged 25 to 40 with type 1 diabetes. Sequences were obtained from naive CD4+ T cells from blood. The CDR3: CASSSGVSSYNEQFF. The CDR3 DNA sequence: TGCGCCAGCAGCTCCGGAGTTTCGTCCTACAATGAGCAGTTCTTC.